This T cell receptor beta chain was retrieved from a study of PD-1 blockade in classical Hodgkin lymphoma. Study-level results: Some patients started nivolumab under 1 year after ASCT, and they were excluded. Those achieving complete response showed baseline diversity like newly diagnosed patients. Whereas CD4+ TCR diversity had risen significantly by C4D1, CD8+ TCR diversity had not.

The germline V and J ends were trimmed by 0 bases and 4 bases, with 14 bases remaining between them. Germline values: CDR1 SGDLS, CDR2 YYNGEE. This CDR3 contains 15 residues. As regards this clone: Its target is unknown.

Relapses following autologous stem cell transplantation were seen in all patients, with brentuximab vedotin exposure varying. Complete response, partial response or progressive disease was recorded as best response. Only in-frame clones appear in the TCRdb table, and some are missing; sequencing was by immunoSEQ multiplex PCR. The repertoire includes under 20,000 clones, roughly 88% of them detected once, and approximately 14% sits in the top ten. The rearrangement links TRBV9 to TRBJ2-7, with unresolved D. The TCR was taken from a human donor with classical Hodgkin lymphoma. This sample comprised peripheral blood mononuclear cells (PBMCs), obtained before the second cycle of nivolumab. For the CDR3, the DNA is TGTGCCAGCAGCGTAGGATGGGGAAATGCATACGAGCAGTACTTC. Translating gives CASSVGWGNAYEQYF.